The entry below describes one T cell receptor (beta chain). Per the original methods: From reference gene primer amplification, estimates of nucleated cell counts were derived. TCRdb's table, derived via immunoSEQ multiplex PCR, lists solely in-frame clones and lacks some. D and trimming were read from the DNA, whereas the V and J calls and clone size are those reported in that table. This sample has about 27,000 clones, with roughly 80% found just once. The entry originates in a study of blood T cell repertoires in COVID-19. Study overall: Samples came from the United States, Italy and Spain, spanning acute and convalescent COVID-19. The cDNA or gDNA used as material had been derived from T cells, B-cell-depleted T cells, or PBMCs.

Per the germline V gene, CDR1 is LNHDA and CDR2 is SQIVND (reference sequence). This CDR3 region has 15 residues. Trimming pared 3 bases from V and 5 bases from J, leaving 14 bases between. The sequencing input was peripheral blood. This TCR derives from a woman over 75 with acute or convalescent COVID-19. The chain joins TRBV19 to TRBJ2-1; D unresolved. In DNA, the CDR3 is TGTGCCAGTAGTATTATGGCTAGTCAACACAATGAGCAGTTCTTC. It codes for CASSIMASQHNEQFF.